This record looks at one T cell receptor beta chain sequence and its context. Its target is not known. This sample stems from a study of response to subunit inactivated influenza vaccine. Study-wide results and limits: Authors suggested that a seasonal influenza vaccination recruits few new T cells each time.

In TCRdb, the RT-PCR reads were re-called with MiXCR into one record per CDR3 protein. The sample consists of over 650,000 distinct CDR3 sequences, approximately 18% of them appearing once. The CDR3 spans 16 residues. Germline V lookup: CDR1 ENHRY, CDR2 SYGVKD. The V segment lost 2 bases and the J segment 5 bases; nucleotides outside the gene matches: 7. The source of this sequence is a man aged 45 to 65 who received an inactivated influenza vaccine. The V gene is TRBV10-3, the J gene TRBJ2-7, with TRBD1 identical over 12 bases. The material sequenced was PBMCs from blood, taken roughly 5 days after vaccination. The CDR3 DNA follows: TGTGCCATCAGTGAGCGCACCGGGACAGGGGGCCACGAGCAGTACTTC. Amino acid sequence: CAISERTGTGGHEQYF.